One and the same sample provided the 5 T cell receptor beta chains below, sequenced in a study of a mutant IDH1 vaccine in newly diagnosed glioma. Time point given: baseline, week 1 (first vaccination visit). Treatment of the sample: pre-vaccination baseline after standard-of-care therapy. The repertoire was sequenced with immunoSEQ multiplex PCR; TCRdb's copy has only in-frame clones and lacks some. The sample yields 95,000 to 100,000 clones, around nine tenths seen once. Material: PBMCs, obtained from a glioma patient treated with radiotherapy, temozolomide or both. Source of these receptors: a woman in her forties or fifties with glioma.

V usage is TRBV14 and J usage is TRBJ1-1; tentatively, D is TRBD1 (5 bases). The CDR3 is 13 amino acids. The germline CDR1 and CDR2 sequences are SGHDN and FVKESK. Deletions cut 5 bases from V and 8 bases from J, with 15 bases between. Here the CDR3 DNA reads TGTGCCAGCAGCGCCTTCCGGGGGAGGGAAGCTTTCTTT. This codes for CASSAFRGREAFF.

CDR3 sequence reads: CASSFGVVRETQYF. The CDR3 nucleotides read TGTGCCAGCAGCTTCGGGGTAGTGAGAGAGACCCAGTACTTC. V usage is TRBV11-2 and J usage is TRBJ2-5, with a possible D match to TRBD2 (5 bases). Germline V gives CDR1 SGHAT, CDR2 FQNNGV. The CDR3 runs to 14 residues. Between the trimmed V and J ends, which lost 3 bases and 4 bases, there was a span of 12 bases.

The rearrangement uses TRBV5-1 and TRBJ1-3; TRBD1 matches 8 bases. This CDR3 is built from 15 residues. With 8 bases clipped from V and 0 bases from J, the junction kept 7 bases outside the gene matches. Germline V gene sequence: CDR1 SGHRS, CDR2 YFSETQ. The CDR3 coding sequence is TGCGCCAGTCAAGCAGGGACAGGCTCTGGAAACACCATATATTTT. The encoded protein is CASQAGTGSGNTIYF. The full variable domain, completed using reference TRBV5-1 and TRBJ1-3, is KAGVTQTPRYLIKTRGQQVTLSCSPISGHRSVSWYQQTPGQGLQFLFEYFSETQRNKGNFPGRFSGRQFSNSRSEMNVSTLELGDSALYLCASQAGTGSGNTIYFGEGSWLTVV.

The CDR3 DNA sequence: TGTGCCAGCAGTTACTCTGTGGGGAGGGATAATGAGCAGTTCTTC. The encoded protein is CASSYSVGRDNEQFF. The chain links TRBV6-5 to TRBJ2-1; 7 nucleotides agree with TRBD2. CDR1 is MNHEY, CDR2 SVGAGI, per germline. The CDR3 is 15 residues long. The V and J ends lost 0 bases and 7 bases, in that order; junction bases with no gene match: 6.

The V call is TRBV6-5, the J call TRBJ1-2; 8 bases match TRBD1. In germline, CDR1 is MNHEY, CDR2 SVGAGI. The V and J ends lost 6 bases and 1 base, in that order; junction bases with no gene match: 4. This CDR3 is built from 14 residues. CDR3 in amino acids: CASRRQGFNYGYTF. The CDR3 DNA is TGTGCCAGCAGGCGACAGGGGTTTAACTATGGCTACACCTTC.